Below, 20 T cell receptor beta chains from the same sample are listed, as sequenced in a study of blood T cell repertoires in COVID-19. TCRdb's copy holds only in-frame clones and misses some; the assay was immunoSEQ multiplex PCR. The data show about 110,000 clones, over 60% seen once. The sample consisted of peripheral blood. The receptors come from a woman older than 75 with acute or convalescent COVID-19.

This CDR3 reads CASSVGLNNEQFF. The DNA for the CDR3 is TGTGCCAGCAGCGTAGGACTAAACAATGAGCAGTTCTTC. This chain connects TRBV9 to TRBJ2-1; TRBD2 might be the D (5 bases). Trimming pared 0 bases from V and 5 bases from J, leaving 6 bases between. Germline V gene lookup returns CDR1 SGDLS and CDR2 YYNGEE. This CDR3 has 13 residues. The complete variable domain, with remaining parts taken from reference TRBV9 and TRBJ2-1, reads DSGVTQTPKHLITATGQRVTLRCSPRSGDLSVYWYQQSLDQGLQFLIQYYNGEERAKGNILERFSAQQFPDLHSELNLSSLELGDSALYFCASSVGLNNEQFFGPGTRLTVL.

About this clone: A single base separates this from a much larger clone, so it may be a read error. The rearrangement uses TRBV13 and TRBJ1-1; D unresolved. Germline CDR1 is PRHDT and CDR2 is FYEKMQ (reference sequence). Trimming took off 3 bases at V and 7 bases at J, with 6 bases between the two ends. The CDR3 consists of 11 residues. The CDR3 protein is CASSFGVEAFF. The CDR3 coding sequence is TGTGCCAGCAGCTTCGGGGTTGAAGCTTTCTTT.

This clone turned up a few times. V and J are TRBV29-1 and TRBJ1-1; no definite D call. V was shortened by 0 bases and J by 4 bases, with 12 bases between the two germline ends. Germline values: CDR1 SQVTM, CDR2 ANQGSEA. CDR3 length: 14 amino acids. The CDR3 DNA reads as TGCAGCGTTGAAGAAGGCGGGCATGGCACTGAAGCTTTCTTT. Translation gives CSVEEGGHGTEAFF.

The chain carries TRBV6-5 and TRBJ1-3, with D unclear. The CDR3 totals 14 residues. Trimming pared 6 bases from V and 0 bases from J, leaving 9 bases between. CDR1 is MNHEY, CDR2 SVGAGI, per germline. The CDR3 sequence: CASRASYSGNTIYF. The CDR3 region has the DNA TGTGCCAGCAGGGCTAGCTACTCTGGAAACACCATATATTTT.

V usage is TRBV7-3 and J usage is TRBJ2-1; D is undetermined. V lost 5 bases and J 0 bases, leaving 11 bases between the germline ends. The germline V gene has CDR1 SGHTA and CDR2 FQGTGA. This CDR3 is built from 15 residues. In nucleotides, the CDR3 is TGTGCCAGCAGCCCATTTCCTAGCTCCTACAATGAGCAGTTCTTC. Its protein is CASSPFPSSYNEQFF.

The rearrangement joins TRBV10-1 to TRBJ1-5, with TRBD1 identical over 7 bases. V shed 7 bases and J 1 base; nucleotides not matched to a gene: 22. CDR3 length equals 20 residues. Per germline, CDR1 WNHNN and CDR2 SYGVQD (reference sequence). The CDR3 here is CASTRQGSNRLPLSNQPQHF. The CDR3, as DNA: TGCGCCAGCACGAGACAGGGTAGTAACCGATTGCCGTTGAGCAATCAGCCCCAGCATTTT.

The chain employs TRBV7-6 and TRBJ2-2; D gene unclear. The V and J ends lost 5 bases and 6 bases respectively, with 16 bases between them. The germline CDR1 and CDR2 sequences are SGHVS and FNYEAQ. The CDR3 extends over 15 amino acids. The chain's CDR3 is CASSVLDTYSGELFF. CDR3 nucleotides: TGTGCCAGCAGCGTTCTCGACACCTATTCCGGGGAGCTGTTTTTT. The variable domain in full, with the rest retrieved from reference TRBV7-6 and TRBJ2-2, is GAGVSQSPRYKVTKRGQDVALRCDPISGHVSLYWYRQALGQGPEFLTYFNYEAQQDKSGLPNDRFSAERPEGSISTLTIQRTEQRDSAMYRCASSVLDTYSGELFFGEGSRLTVL.

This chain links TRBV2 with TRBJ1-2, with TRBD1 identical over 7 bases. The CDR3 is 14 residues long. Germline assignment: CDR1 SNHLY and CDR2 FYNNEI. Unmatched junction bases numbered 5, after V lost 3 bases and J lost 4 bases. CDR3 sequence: CASSDQGEGYGYTF. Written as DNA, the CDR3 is TGTGCCAGCAGTGATCAGGGGGAAGGCTATGGCTACACCTTC. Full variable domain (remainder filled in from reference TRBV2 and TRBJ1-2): EPEVTQTPSHQVTQMGQEVILRCVPISNHLYFYWYRQILGQKVEFLVSFYNNEISEKSEIFDDQFSVERPDGSNFTLKIRSTKLEDSAMYFCASSDQGEGYGYTFGSGTRLTVV.

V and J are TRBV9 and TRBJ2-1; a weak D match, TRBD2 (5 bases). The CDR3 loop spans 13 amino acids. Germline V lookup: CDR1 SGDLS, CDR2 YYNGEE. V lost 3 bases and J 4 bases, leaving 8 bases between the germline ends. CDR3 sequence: CASSGTVYNEQFF. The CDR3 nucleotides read TGTGCCAGCAGCGGGACTGTGTACAATGAGCAGTTCTTC.

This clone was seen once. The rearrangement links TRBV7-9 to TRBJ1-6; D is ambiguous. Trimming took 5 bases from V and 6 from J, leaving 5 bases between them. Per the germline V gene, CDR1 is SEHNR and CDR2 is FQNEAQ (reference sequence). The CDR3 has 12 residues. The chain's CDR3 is CASSEANSPLHF. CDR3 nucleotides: TGTGCCAGCAGCGAGGCTAATTCACCCCTCCACTTT.

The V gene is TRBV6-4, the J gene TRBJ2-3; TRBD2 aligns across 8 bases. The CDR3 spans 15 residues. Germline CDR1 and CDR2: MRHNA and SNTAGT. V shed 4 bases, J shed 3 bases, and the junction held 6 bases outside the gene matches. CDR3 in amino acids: CASSGSGAGTDTQYF. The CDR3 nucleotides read TGTGCCAGCAGTGGTAGCGGGGCAGGGACAGATACGCAGTATTTT.

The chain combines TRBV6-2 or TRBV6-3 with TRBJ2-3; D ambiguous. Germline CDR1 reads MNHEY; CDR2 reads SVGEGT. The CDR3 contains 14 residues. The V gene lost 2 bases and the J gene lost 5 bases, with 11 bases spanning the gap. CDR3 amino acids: CASSYDDFIDTQYF. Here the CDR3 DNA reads TGTGCCAGCAGTTACGATGACTTTATAGATACGCAGTATTTT.

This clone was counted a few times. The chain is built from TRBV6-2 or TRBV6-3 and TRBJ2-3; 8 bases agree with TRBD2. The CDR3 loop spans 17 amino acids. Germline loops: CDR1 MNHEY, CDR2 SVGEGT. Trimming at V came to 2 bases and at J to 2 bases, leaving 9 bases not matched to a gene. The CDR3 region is CASSYLSTSAFTDTQYF. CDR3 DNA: TGTGCCAGCAGTTACCTATCGACTAGCGCTTTCACAGATACGCAGTATTTT.

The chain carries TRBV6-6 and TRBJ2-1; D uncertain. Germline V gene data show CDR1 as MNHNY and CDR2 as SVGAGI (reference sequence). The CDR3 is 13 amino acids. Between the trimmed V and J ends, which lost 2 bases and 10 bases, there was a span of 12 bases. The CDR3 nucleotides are TGTGCCAGCAGTTACCCGGGTTTCGGAGAGCAGTTCTTC. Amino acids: CASSYPGFGEQFF.

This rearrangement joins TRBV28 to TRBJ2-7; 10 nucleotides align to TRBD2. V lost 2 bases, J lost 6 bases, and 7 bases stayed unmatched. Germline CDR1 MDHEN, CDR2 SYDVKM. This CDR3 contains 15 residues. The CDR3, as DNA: TGTGCCAGCAGTTTAGGTAGCGGGAGGCCCGGCGAGCAGTACTTC. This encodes CASSLGSGRPGEQYF.

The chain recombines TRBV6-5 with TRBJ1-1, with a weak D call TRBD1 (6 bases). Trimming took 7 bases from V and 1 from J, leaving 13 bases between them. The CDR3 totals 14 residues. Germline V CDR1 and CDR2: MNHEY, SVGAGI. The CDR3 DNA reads TGTGCCAGCACCCGACAGGCGAAGAACACTGAAGCTTTCTTT. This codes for CASTRQAKNTEAFF.

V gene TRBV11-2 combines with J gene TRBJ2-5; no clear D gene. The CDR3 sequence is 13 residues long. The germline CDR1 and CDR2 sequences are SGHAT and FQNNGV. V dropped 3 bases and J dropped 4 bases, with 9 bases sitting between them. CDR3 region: CASSFQDGETQYF. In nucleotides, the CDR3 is TGTGCCAGCAGCTTCCAGGATGGAGAGACCCAGTACTTC.

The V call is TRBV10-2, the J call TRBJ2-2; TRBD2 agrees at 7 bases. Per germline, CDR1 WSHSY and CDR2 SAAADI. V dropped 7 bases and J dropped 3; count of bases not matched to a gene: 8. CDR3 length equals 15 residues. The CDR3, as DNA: TGCGCCAGCATCCCAACTAGCGTGGACACCGGGGAGCTGTTTTTT. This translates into CASIPTSVDTGELFF.

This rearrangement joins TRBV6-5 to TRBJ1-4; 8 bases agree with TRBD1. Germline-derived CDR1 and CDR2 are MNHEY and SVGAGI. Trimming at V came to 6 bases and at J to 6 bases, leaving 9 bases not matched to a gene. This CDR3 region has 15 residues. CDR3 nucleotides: TGTGCCAGCAGCTCAACCCCGACAGGGGATGAAAAACTGTTTTTT. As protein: CASSSTPTGDEKLFF.

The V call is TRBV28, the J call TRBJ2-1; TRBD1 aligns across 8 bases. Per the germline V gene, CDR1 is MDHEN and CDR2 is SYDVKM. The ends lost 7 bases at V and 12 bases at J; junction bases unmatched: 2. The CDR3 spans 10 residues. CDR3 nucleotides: TGTGCCAGCAAAGGGACAGGGCAGTTCTTC. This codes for CASKGTGQFF.